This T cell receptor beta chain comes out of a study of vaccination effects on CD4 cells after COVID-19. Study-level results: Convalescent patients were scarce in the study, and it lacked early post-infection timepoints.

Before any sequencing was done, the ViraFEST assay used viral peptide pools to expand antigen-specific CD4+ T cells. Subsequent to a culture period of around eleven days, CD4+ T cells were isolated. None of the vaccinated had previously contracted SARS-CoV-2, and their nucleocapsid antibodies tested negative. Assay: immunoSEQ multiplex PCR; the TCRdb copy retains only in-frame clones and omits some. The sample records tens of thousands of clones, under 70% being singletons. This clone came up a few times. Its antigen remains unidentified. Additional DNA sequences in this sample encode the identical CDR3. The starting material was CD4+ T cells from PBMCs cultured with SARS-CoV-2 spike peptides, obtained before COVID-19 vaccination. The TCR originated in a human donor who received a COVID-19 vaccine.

The DNA of the CDR3 is TGTGCCAGCAGTTTACTAAATCAGCCCCAGCATTTT. This translates into CASSLLNQPQHF. The genes are TRBV28 and TRBJ1-5, with D unresolved. The CDR3 extends over 12 amino acids. Trimming stripped 2 bases from V and 4 bases from J, with 3 bases between. Germline loops: CDR1 MDHEN, CDR2 SYDVKM.